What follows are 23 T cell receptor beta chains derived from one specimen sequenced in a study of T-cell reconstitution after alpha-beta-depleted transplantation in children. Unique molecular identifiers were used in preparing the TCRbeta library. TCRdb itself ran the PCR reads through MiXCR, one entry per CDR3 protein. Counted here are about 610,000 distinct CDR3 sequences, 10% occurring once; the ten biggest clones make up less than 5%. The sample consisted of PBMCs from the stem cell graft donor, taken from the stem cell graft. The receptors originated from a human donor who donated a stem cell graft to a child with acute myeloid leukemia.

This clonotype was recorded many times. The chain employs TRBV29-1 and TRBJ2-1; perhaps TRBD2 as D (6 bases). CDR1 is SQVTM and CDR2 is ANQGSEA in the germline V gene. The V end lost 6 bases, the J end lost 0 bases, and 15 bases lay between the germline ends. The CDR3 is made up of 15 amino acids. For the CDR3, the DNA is TGCAGCGTAACCGGGACTTATCGCTCCTACAATGAGCAGTTCTTC. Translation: CSVTGTYRSYNEQFF.

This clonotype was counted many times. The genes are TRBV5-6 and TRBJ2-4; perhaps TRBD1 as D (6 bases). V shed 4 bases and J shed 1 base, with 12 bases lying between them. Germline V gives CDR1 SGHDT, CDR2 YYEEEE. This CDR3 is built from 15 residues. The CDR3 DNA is TGTGCCAGCAGCCAACAGGGTTCGGCCAAAAACATTCAGTACTTC. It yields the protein CASSQQGSAKNIQYF.

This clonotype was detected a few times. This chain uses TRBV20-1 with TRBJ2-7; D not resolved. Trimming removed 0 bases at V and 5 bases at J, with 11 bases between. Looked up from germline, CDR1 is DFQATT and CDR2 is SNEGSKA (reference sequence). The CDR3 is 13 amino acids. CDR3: CSARDGGRNEQYF. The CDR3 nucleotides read TGCAGTGCTAGAGATGGCGGTAGAAACGAGCAGTACTTC.

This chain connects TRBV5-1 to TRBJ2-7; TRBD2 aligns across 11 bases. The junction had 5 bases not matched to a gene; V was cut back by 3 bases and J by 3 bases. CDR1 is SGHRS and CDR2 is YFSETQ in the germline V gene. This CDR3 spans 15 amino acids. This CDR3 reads CASSSGLAAYYEQYF. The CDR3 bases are TGCGCCAGCAGCTCGGGACTAGCGGCTTACTACGAGCAGTACTTC.

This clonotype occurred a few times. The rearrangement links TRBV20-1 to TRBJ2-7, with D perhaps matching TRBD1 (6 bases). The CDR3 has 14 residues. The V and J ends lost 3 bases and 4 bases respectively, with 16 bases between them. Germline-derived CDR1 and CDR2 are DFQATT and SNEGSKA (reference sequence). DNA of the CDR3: TGCAGTGCTAGCAGAACTGGACAGCTGTACGAGCAGTACTTC. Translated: CSASRTGQLYEQYF.

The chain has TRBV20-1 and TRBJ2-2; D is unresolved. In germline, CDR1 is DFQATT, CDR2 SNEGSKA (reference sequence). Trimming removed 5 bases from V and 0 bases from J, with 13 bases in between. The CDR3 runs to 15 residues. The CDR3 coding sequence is TGCAGTGCTCCCCGGCCCGCAGCGAACACCGGGGAGCTGTTTTTT. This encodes CSAPRPAANTGELFF.

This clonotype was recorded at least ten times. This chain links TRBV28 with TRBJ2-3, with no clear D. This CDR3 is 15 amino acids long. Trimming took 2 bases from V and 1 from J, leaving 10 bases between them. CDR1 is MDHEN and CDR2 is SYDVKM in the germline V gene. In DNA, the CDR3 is TGTGCCAGCAGTTTAGGCGGTATCGGCACAGATACGCAGTATTTT. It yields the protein CASSLGGIGTDTQYF.

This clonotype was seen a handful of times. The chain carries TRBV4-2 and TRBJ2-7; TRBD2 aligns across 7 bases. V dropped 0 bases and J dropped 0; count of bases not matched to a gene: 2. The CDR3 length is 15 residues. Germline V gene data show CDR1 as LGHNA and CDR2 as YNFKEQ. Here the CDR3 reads CASSQERESSYEQYF. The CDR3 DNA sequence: TGTGCCAGCAGCCAAGAGCGGGAGAGCTCCTACGAGCAGTACTTC.

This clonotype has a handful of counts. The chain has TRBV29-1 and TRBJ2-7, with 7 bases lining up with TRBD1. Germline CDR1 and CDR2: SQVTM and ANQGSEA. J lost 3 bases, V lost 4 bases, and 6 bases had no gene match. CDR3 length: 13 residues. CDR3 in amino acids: CSVAETGFYEQYF. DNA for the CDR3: TGCAGCGTTGCGGAGACAGGGTTCTACGAGCAGTACTTC.

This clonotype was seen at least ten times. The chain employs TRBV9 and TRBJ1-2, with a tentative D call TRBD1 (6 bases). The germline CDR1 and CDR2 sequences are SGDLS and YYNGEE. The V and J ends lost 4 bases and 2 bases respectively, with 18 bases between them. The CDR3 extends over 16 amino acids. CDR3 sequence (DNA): TGTGCCAGCAGCACGCGGGAGGGGGGTTTGAACTATGGCTACACCTTC. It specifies CASSTREGGLNYGYTF. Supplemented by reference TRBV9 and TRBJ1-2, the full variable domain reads DSGVTQTPKHLITATGQRVTLRCSPRSGDLSVYWYQQSLDQGLQFLIQYYNGEERAKGNILERFSAQQFPDLHSELNLSSLELGDSALYFCASSTREGGLNYGYTFGSGTRLTVV.

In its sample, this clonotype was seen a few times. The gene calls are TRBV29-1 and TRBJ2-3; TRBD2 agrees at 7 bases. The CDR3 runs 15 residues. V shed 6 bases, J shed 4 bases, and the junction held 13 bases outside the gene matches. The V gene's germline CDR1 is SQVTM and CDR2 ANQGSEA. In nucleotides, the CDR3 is TGCAGCGTAACGGGGACTAAATTTTCGCCAGATACGCAGTATTTT. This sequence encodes CSVTGTKFSPDTQYF.

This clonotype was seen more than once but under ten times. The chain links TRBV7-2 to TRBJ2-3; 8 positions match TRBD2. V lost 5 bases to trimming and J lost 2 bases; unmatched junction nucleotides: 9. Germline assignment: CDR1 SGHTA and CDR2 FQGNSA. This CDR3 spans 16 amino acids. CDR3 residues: CASSLTARGDTDTQYF. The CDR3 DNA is TGTGCCAGCAGCCTAACGGCGCGGGGGGACACAGATACGCAGTATTTT.

The CDR3 sequence is CASSRTGGSPLHF. CDR3 sequence (DNA): TGTGCCAGCAGTCGGACAGGGGGGTCACCCCTCCACTTT. The chain carries TRBV6-5 and TRBJ1-6, with 10 bases aligning to TRBD1. CDR1 MNHEY and CDR2 SVGAGI come from the germline V gene. V was pared by 5 bases and J by 10 bases, with 2 bases of the junction left unmatched. This CDR3 has 13 residues.

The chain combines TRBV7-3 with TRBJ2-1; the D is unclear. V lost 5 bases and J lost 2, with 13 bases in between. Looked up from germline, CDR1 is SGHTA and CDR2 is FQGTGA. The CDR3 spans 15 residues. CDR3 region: CASSPTRAPYNEQFF. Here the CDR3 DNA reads TGTGCCAGCAGCCCAACCCGGGCCCCCTACAATGAGCAGTTCTTC.

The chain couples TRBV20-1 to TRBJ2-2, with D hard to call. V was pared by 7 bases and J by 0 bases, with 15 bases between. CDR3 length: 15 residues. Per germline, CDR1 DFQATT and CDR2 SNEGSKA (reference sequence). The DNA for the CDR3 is TGCAGTGAGCCTCGCCCTTACGCGAACACCGGGGAGCTGTTTTTT. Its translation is CSEPRPYANTGELFF.

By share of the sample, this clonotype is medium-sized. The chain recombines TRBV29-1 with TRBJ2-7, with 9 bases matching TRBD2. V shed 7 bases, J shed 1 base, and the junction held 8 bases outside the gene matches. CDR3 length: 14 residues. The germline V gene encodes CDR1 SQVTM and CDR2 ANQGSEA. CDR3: CSAELAGLSYEQYF. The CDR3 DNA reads TGCAGCGCCGAACTAGCGGGCCTTTCCTACGAGCAGTACTTC.

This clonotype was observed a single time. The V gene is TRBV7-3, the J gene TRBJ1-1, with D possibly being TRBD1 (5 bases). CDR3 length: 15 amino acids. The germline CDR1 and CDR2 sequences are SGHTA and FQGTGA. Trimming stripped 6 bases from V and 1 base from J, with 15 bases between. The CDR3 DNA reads TGTGCCAGCAGTCTGCCTGGGACGCCGAACACTGAAGCTTTCTTT. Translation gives CASSLPGTPNTEAFF.

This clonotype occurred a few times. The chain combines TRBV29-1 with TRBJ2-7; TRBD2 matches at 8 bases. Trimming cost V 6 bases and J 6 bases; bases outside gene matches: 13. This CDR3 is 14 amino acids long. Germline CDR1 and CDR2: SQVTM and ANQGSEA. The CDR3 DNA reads TGCAGCGTCCGGCGAGGTCGGGAGGGCCGCGAGCAGTACTTC. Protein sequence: CSVRRGREGREQYF.

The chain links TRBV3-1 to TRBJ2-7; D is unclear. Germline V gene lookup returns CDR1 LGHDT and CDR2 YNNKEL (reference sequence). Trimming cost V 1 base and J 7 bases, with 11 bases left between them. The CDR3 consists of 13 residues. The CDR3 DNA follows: TGTGCCAGCAGCCAAGGCTCCTACCGGGAGCAGTACTTC. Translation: CASSQGSYREQYF.

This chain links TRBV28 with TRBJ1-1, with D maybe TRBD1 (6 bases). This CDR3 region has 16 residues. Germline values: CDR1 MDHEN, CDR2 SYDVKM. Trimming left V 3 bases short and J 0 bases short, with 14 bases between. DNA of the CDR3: TGTGCCAGCAGTTTGAGTGTAGGGACATTGAACACTGAAGCTTTCTTT. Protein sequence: CASSLSVGTLNTEAFF.

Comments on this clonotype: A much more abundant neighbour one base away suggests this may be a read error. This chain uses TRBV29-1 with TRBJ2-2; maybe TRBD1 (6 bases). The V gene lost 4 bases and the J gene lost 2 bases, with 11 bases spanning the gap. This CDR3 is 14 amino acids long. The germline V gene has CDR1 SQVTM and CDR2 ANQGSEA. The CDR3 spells CSVGQETNTGELFF. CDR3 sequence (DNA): TGCAGCGTTGGACAGGAAACAAACACCGGGGAGCTGTTTTTT.

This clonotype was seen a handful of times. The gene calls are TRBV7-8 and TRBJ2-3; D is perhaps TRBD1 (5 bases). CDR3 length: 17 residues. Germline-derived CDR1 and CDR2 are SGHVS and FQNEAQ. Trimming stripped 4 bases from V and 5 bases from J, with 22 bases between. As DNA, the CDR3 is TGTGCCAGCAGCTCCCCCAAAGGGGCCTGGGCTGGAGATACGCAGTATTTT. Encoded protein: CASSSPKGAWAGDTQYF.

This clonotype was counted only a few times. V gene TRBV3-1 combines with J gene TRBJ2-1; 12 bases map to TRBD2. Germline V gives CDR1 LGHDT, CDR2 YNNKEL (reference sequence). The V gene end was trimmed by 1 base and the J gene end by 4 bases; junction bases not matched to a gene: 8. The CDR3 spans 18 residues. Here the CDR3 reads CASSQVLAGGPGYNEQFF. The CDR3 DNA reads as TGTGCCAGCAGCCAAGTGCTAGCGGGAGGGCCCGGGTACAATGAGCAGTTCTTC.